This T cell receptor (beta chain) was recorded in a study of T cell repertoires in cytomegalovirus infection. Notes on the study in general: In two of eight donors, the top clonotype was HLA-C-restricted CMV-specific.

TCRdb reanalysed the reads using MiXCR and keeps one entry per CDR3 protein. The table records approximately 500,000 distinct CDR3 sequences, approximately 25% of them present only once. About this clonotype: What it binds is not known.

CDR1 and CDR2 from the germline V gene are MNHEY and SVGEGT. The CDR3 runs to 12 residues. The V end lost 6 bases, the J end lost 5 bases, and 7 bases lay between the germline ends. The rearrangement uses TRBV6-2 or TRBV6-3 and TRBJ1-4; no clear D. The origin of this receptor is a human donor in good health (CMV status not recorded). Some clones in this sample may be carry-over from other donors' samples. Specimen: PBMCs. CDR3 DNA: TGTGCCAGCAGCGAGAGAAATGAAAAACTGTTTTTT. Protein sequence: CASSERNEKLFF.